The sequence of this TCR beta chain was determined in a study of blood T cell repertoires in COVID-19. CDR1 MNHEY and CDR2 SVGAGI come from the germline V gene. V was clipped by 6 bases and J by 7 bases; unmatched bases: 12. This CDR3 comprises 15 residues. Original data processing: Amplification with reference gene primers provided the estimates of nucleated cell counts. Assay: immunoSEQ multiplex PCR; the TCRdb copy retains only in-frame clones and omits some. The DNA was the basis for D and trimming; V, J and clone size are from that table. The profile shows roughly 110,000 clones, around 90% of them singletons.

The receptor was derived from a woman younger than 45 with acute or convalescent COVID-19. The V call is TRBV6-5, the J call TRBJ1-2, with 9 bases lining up with TRBD1. The source material was peripheral blood. The CDR3 protein is CASSQDRGIFFGYTF. The CDR3 coding sequence is TGTGCCAGCAGCCAGGACAGGGGTATATTCTTTGGCTACACCTTC.